The TCR beta chain described here comes from a study of blood T cell repertoires in COVID-19 (dated by TCRdb to between 2020 and 2021). Regarding the complete study: The collaborator samples originated in the United States, Italy and Spain and spanned the acute and convalescent phases of COVID-19. The dataset comprised deeply sampled blood TCRbeta repertoires from subjects exposed to, actively infected with, or recovered from COVID-19. The prospective study material was composed of cDNA or gDNA derived from T cells, B-cell-depleted T cells, or PBMCs. Nearly every sample came with metadata listing a de-identified subject ID, COVID-19 status, age in years and sex. The repertoires were released in a freely available public database intended as a resource for research on the immune response to SARS-CoV-2. The samples were drawn from two sources: the first 160 participants of the ongoing ImmuneRACE study, and 1,254 subjects contributed by 6 global collaborators. Where HLA class I and class II types were available, the types were taken from metadata supplied by the sample provider, not from assay-based typing.

As concerns this clone: The target of this receptor is not known. No base-level quality is on record; no much larger clone is a single base apart.

The cysteine opens and the phenylalanine closes a CDR3 of 18 amino acids. Just CDR3 DNA is preserved here, 54 bases in frame from base 1. Taken from the germline V gene, the CDR1 and CDR2 loops are ENHRY and SYGVKD. Trimming takes 2 bases off V and 4 bases off J; junction bases not matched to a gene: 12. TCRbeta CDR3 regions were amplified from genomic DNA by means of the immunoSEQ Assay, a bias-controlled multiplex PCR. Concerning the study's data processing: The number of nucleated cells in each sample was estimated by amplification of reference gene primers within the assay. Sequence reads were collapsed and filtered to measure the absolute abundance of every unique TCRbeta CDR3 rearrangement. Productive Simpson clonality was computed per sample as the square root of Simpson's diversity index over productive rearrangements. TCRdb provides this immuneACCESS table in a form limited to in-frame rearrangements. Some clones are lacking; in checked studies, under half of them reflect an unresolved V gene, and why the rest are absent is not known. V, J and clone size were drawn from that table, and D and trimming were deduced from the DNA. The sample yields some 390,000 clones; around 89% were counted once. 1.1% of the sample comes from the top ten.

General study outcomes and caveats: How much clinical and demographic metadata was included differed by source and by participant, and the metadata was provided uncurated.

Enrolling through a virtual design, the prospective study's participants ranged in age from roughly 18 to 95 years and lived across about two dozen United States geographic areas. Cohort assignment in the prospective study relied on participant-reported clinical history from a screening survey and a study questionnaire. ImmuneRACE Cohort 3 recovered participants were defined by two consecutive negative NP/OP PCR tests, healthcare professional clearance, or symptom resolution. Mobile phlebotomists in the prospective study collected whole blood, serum and a nasopharyngeal or oropharyngeal swab from every participant. Over a roughly 2-month period, participants in the prospective study had the option of providing additional blood draws and questionnaires. Before DNA extraction, blood samples from the prospective study were shipped at room temperature or frozen.

Sequenced input: PBMCs or T cells enriched from blood (not recorded which). Recombination linked TRBV10-3 to TRBJ2-7, with 12 middle bases fitting TRBD2. The clonotype comes from a man in his thirties or forties who had recovered from COVID-19. The CDR3 region reads CAISEASSGRANIYEQYF. The DNA sequence reads TGTGCCATCAGTGAGGCTTCTAGCGGGAGGGCCAATATTTACGAGCAGTACTTC.